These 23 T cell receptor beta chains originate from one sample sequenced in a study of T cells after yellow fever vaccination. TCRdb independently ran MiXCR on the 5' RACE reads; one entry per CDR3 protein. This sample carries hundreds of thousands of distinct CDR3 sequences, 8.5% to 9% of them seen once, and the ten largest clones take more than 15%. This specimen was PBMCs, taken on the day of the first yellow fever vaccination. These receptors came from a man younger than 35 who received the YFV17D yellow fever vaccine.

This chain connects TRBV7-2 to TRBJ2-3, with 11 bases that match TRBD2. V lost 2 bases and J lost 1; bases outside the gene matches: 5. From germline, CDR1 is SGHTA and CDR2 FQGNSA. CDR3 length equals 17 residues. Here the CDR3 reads CASSLLSLAGGTDTQYF. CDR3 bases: TGTGCCAGCAGCTTACTTTCACTAGCGGGGGGCACAGATACGCAGTATTTT.

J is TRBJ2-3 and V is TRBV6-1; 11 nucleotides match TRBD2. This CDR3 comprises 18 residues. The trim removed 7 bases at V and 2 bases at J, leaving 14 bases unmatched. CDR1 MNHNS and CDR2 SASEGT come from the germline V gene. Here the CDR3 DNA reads TGTGCCAGCACCAAAGGGGCTAGCGGGGGGCCCCACACAGATACGCAGTATTTT. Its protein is CASTKGASGGPHTDTQYF.

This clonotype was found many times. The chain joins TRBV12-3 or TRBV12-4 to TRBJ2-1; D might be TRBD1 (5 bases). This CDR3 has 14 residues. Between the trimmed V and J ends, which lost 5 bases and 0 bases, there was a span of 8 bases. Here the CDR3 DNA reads TGTGCCAGCAGTCCAGGGTCCTCCTACAATGAGCAGTTCTTC. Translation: CASSPGSSYNEQFF.

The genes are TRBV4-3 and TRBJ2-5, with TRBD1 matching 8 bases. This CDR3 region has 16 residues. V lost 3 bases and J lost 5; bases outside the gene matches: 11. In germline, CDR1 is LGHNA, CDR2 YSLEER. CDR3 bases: TGCGCCAGCAGCCAGACCGCAGGGGGCGGAGGGGAGACCCAGTACTTC. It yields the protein CASSQTAGGGGETQYF.

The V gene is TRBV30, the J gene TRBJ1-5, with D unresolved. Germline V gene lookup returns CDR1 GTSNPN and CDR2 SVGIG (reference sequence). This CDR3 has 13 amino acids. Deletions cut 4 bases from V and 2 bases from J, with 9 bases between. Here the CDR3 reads CAWTSGGNQPQHF. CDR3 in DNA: TGTGCCTGGACCTCCGGAGGCAATCAGCCCCAGCATTTT.

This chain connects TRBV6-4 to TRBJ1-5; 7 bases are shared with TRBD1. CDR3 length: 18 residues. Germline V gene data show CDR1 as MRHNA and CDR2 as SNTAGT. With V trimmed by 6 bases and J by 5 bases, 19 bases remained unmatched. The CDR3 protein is CASSDSRGDLYGDQPQHF. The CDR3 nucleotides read TGTGCCAGCAGCGACAGCAGGGGGGATCTTTACGGGGATCAGCCCCAGCATTTT.

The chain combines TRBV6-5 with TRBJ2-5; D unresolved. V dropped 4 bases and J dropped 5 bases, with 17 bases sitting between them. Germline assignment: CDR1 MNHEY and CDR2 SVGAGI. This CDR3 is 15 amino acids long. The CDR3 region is CASSFNGRAKETQYF. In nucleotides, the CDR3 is TGTGCCAGCAGTTTCAACGGCCGGGCAAAGGAGACCCAGTACTTC.

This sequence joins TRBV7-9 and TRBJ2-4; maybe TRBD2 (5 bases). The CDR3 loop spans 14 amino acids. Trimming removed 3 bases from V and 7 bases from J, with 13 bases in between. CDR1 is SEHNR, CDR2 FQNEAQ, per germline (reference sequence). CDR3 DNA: TGTGCCAGCAGCTTTAATGAGGGCAACAACATTCAGTACTTC. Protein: CASSFNEGNNIQYF. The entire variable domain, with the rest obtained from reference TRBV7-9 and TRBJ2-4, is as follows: DTGVSQNPRHKITKRGQNVTFRCDPISEHNRLYWYRQTLGQGPEFLTYFQNEAQLEKSRLLSDRFSAERPKGSFSTLEIQRTEQGDSAMYLCASSFNEGNNIQYFGAGTRLSVL.

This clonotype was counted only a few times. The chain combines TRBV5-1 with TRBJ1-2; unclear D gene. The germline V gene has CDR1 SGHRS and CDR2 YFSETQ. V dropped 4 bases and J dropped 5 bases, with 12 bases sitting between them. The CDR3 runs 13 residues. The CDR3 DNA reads TGCGCCAGCAGCCGGGAAGGAGGGTATGGCTACACCTTC. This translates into CASSREGGYGYTF.

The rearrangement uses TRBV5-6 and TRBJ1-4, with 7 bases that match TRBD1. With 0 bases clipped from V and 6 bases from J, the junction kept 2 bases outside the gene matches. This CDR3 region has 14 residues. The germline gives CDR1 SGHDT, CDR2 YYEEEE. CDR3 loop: CASSLGRGYEKLFF. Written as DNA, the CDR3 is TGTGCCAGCAGCTTGGGCAGGGGGTATGAAAAACTGTTTTTT.

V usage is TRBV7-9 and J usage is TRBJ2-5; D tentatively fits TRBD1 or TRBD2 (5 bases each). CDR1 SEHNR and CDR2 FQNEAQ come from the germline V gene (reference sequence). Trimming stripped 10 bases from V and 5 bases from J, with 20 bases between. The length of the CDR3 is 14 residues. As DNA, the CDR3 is TGTGCCACCCCTCTGGGGCAGGGAGTCGAGACCCAGTACTTC. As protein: CATPLGQGVETQYF.

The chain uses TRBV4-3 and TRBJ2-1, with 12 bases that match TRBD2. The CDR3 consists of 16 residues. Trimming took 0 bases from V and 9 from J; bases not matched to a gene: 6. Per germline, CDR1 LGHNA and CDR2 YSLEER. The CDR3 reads CASSQESLAGGREQFF. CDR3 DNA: TGCGCCAGCAGCCAAGAGTCGCTAGCGGGGGGGCGTGAGCAGTTCTTC.

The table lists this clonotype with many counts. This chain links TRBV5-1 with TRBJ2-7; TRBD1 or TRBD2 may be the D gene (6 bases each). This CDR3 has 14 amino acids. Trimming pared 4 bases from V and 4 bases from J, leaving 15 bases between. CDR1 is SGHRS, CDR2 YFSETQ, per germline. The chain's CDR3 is CASSPDGGQYEQYV. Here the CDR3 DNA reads TGCGCCAGCAGCCCGGACGGGGGCCAATACGAGCAGTACGTC.

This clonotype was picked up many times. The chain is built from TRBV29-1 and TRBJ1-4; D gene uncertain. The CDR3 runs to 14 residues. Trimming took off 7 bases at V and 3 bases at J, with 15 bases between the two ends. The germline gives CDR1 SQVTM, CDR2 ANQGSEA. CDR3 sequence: CSGTSGVANEKLFF. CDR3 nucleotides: TGCAGCGGGACTTCCGGGGTCGCTAATGAAAAACTGTTTTTT.

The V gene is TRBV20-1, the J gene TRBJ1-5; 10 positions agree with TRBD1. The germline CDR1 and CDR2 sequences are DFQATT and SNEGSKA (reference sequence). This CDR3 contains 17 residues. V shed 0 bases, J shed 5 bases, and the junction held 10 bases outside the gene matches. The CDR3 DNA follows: TGCAGTGCTAGAGATCGGGACAGGGGTGGGTGGGATCAGCCCCAGCATTTT. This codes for CSARDRDRGGWDQPQHF.

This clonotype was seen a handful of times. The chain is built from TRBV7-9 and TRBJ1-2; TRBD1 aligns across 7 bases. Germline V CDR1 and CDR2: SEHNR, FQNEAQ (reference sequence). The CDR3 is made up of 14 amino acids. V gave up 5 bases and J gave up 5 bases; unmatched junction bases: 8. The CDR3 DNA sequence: TGTGCCAGCAGCCCTGGACAGGAGGCTTATGGCTACACCTTC. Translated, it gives CASSPGQEAYGYTF.

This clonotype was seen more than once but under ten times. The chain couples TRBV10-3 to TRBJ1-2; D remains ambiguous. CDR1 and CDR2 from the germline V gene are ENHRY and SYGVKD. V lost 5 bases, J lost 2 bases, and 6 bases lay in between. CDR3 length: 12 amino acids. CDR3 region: CAISTVNYGYTF. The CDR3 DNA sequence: TGTGCCATCAGTACAGTAAACTATGGCTACACCTTC.

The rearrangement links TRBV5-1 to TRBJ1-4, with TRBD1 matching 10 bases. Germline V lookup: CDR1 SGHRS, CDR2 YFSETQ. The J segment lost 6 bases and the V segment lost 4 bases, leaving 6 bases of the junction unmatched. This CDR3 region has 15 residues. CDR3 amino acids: CASSQEGTGDEKLFF. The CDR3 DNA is TGCGCCAGCAGCCAGGAGGGGACAGGGGATGAAAAACTGTTTTTT.

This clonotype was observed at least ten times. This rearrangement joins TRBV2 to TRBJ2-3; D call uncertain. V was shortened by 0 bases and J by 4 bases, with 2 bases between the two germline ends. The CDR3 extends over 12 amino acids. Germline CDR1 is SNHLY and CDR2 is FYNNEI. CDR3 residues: CASSEASDTQYF. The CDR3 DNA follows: TGTGCCAGCAGTGAAGCGTCAGATACGCAGTATTTT.

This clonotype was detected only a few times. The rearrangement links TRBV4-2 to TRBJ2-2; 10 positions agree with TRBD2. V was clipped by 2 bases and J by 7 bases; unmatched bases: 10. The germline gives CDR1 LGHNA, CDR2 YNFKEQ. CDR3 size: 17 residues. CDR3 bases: TGTGCCAGCAGCCAACTAGCGGGGGCCCCCCTTGGCGGGGAGCTGTTTTTT. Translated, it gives CASSQLAGAPLGGELFF.

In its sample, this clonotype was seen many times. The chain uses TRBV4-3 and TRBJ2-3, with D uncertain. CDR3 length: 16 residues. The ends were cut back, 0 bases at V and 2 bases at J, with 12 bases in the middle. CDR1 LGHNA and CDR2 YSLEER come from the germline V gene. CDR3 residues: CASSQDPVIDTDTQYF. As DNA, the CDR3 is TGCGCCAGCAGCCAAGATCCGGTGATCGACACAGATACGCAGTATTTT.

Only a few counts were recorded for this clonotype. The CDR3 sequence is CASRLQAVGIGNTIYF. CDR3 sequence (DNA): TGCGCCAGCAGACTTCAGGCGGTGGGCATAGGAAACACCATATATTTT. V gene TRBV4-1 combines with J gene TRBJ1-3; no definite D call. CDR1 is MGHRA and CDR2 is YSYEKL in the germline V gene. This CDR3 has 16 amino acids. V was clipped by 6 bases and J by 4 bases, with 19 bases between them.

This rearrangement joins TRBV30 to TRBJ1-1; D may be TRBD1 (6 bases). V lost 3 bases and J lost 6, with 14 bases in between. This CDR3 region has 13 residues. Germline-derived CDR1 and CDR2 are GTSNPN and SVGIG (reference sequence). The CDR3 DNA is TGTGCCTGGAGGAACCGGGACACCTCTGAAGCTTTCTTT. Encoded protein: CAWRNRDTSEAFF.